This T cell receptor beta chain was identified in a study of T-cell reconstitution after alpha-beta-depleted transplantation in children. This clonotype was recorded a few times. Using unique molecular identifiers, the investigators prepared the TCRbeta library. TCRdb used MiXCR to reprocess the PCR reads, holding one entry per CDR3 protein. Of 700,000 to 950,000 distinct CDR3 sequences listed, about 16% were seen once; the top ten hold roughly 5%. The ends were cut back, 2 bases at V and 4 bases at J, with 8 bases in the middle. The CDR3 consists of 13 residues. The germline CDR1 and CDR2 sequences are MDHEN and SYDVKM.

This sequence was found in a male patient under 18 who had a stem cell transplant for acute lymphoblastic leukemia, so the T cells may come from the graft donor. V usage is TRBV28 and J usage is TRBJ2-5; D remains ambiguous. The material sequenced was PBMCs, mostly from graft donor cells, taken 360 days after TCRalphabeta/CD19-depleted stem cell transplant. The CDR3 DNA follows: TGTGCCAGCAGTTTAGGGAAAATAGAGACCCAGTACTTC. Translation: CASSLGKIETQYF.